Here is one TCR beta chain with its context. Its antigen is still unknown. No conserved phenylalanine or tryptophan ends this CDR3, so it is likely a read error. These data belong to a study of T cell repertoires in cytomegalovirus infection (dated by TCRdb to between 2018 and 2021). For the wider study: Recently identified HLA-C-restricted CMV epitopes, whose presentation resists viral immunomodulation, were targeted by peptide stimulations together with well-studied HLA-B-restricted epitopes. The HLA type of each donor mattered for the analysis, because public TCR beta signatures pointed to carriage of CMV infection along with the matching HLA type. The study at large found these results: In the ex vivo response, HLA-C-restricted CMV-specific TCR beta clonotypes were dominant, and in two of eight donors the single most frequent clonotype came from this HLA-C-restricted group. Carriers of CMV infection plus the relevant HLA type were discriminated by the cumulative frequency of public TCR beta family members in the study cohort and in an independent approximately 360-donor cohort.

The treatment or condition label on this specimen signifies: in vitro stimulation with specific CMV peptide epitopes to enrich CMV-specific T cells. The sequencer listed for this sample is Illumina HiSeq 1500. TCRdb handled the public reads itself, with Q25 trimming in fastp and clone calling in MiXCR, and kept productive beta chains. Rows are combined by CDR3 protein, so each entry shows the most common genes and DNA. This sample is represented by about a million distinct CDR3 sequences; approximately 31% of them were singletons. 13% of the sample goes to the ten largest clones. The CDR3 adds up to 14 amino acids, both ends counted. The CDR3 DNA has 42 bases and is translated from base 1. Trimmed from V: 1 base; trimmed from J: 6 bases; junction bases lacking a gene match: 2. CDR1 and CDR2, per the germline V gene, are SNHLY and FYNNEI.

The sample consisted of cultured CD8+ T cells from PBMCs, taken from culture after CMV antigen stimulation. This chain is built from TRBV2 and TRBJ2-1, with TRBD2 identical over 8 junction bases. The TCR sequence derives from a human donor in good health (CMV status not recorded). Some clones in this sample may be carry-over from other donors' samples. CDR3 reads: CASSEVGTSNEQFS. The nucleotide sequence reads as follows: TGTGCCAGCAGTGAAGTGGGGACTAGCAATGAGCAGTTCTCC.